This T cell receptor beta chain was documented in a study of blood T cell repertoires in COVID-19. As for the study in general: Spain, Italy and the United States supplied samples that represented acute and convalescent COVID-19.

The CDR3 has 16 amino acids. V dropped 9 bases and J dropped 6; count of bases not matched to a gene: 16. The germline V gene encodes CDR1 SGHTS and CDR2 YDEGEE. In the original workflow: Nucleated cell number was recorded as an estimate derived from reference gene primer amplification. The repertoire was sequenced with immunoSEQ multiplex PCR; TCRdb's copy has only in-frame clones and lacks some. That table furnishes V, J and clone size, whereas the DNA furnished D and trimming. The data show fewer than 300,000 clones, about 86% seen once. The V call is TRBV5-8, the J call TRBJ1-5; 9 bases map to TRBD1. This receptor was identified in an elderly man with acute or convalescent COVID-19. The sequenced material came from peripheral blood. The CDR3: CATGPVSGTGTQPQHF. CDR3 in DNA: TGTGCCACCGGGCCGGTCTCCGGGACAGGGACTCAGCCCCAGCATTTT.